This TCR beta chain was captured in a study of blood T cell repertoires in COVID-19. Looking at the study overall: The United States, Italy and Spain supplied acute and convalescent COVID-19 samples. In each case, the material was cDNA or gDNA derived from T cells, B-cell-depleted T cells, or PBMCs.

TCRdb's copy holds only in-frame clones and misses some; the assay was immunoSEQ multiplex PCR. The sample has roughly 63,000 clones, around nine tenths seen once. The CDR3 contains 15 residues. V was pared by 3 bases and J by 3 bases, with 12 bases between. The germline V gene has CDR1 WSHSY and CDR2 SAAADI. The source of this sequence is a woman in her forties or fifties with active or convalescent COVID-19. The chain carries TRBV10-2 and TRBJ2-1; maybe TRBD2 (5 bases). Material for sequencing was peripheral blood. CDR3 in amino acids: CASSDRALDYNEQFF. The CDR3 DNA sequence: TGCGCCAGCAGTGACAGAGCACTAGACTACAATGAGCAGTTCTTC.